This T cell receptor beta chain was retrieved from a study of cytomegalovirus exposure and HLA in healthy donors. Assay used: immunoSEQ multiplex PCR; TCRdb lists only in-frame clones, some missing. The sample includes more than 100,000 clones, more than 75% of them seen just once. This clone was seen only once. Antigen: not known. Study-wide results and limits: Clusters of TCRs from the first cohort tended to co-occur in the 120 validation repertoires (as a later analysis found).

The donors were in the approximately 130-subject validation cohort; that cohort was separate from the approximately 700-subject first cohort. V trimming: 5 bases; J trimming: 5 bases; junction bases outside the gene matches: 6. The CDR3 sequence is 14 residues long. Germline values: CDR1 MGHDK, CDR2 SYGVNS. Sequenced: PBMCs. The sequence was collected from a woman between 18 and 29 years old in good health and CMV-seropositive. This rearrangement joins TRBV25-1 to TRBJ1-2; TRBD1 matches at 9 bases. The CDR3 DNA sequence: TGTGCCAGCAGTCAGGGGACAGGGAGTTATGGCTACACCTTC. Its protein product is CASSQGTGSYGYTF.